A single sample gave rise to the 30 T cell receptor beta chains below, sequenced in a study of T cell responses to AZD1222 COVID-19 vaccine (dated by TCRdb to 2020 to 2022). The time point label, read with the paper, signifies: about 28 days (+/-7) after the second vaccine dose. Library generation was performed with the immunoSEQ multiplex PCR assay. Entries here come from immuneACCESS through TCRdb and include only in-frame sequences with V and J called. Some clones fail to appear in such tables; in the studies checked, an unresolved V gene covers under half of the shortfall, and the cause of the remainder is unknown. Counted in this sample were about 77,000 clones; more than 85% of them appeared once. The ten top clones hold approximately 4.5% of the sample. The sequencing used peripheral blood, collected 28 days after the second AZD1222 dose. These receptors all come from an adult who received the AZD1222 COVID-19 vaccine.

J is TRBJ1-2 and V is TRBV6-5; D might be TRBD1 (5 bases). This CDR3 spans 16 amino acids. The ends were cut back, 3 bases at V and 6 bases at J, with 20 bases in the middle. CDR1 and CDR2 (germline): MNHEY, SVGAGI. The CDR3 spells CASSYPGLSGVDGYTF. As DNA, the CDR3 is TGTGCCAGCAGTTATCCTGGGTTATCGGGGGTAGATGGCTACACCTTC.

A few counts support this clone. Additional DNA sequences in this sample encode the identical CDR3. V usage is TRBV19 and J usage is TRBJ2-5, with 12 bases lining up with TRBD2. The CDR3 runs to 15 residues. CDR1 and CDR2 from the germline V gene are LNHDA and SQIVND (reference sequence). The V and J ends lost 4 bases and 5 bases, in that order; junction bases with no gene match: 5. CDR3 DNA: TGTGCCAGTAGTACGACTAGCGGGAGTCTTGAGACCCAGTACTTC. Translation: CASSTTSGSLETQYF.

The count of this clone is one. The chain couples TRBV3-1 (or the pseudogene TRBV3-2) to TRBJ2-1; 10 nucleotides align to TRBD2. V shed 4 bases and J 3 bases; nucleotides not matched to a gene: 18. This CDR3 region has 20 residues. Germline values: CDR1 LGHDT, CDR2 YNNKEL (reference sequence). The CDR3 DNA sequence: TGTGCCAGCAGCCCGTTAGACAGCGGGAGGGCCCTCCAAAGCTACAATGAGCAGTTCTTC. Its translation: CASSPLDSGRALQSYNEQFF.

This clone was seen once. The CDR3 loop is CASSLDHSYEQYF. CDR3 sequence (DNA): TGTGCCAGCAGCTTAGACCACAGCTACGAGCAGTACTTC. The genes are TRBV7-8 and TRBJ2-7; D gene unclear. The CDR3 extends over 13 amino acids. V lost 1 base and J 3 bases, leaving 7 bases between the germline ends. CDR1 and CDR2 from the germline V gene are SGHVS and FQNEAQ.

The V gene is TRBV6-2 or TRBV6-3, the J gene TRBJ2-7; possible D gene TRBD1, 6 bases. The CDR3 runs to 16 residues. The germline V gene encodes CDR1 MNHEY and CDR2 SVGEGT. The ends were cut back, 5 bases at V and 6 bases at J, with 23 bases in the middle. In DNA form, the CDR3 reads TGTGCCAGCAGTCTAACTCCGACAGGTGGACCCTCCGAGCAGTACTTC. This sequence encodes CASSLTPTGGPSEQYF.

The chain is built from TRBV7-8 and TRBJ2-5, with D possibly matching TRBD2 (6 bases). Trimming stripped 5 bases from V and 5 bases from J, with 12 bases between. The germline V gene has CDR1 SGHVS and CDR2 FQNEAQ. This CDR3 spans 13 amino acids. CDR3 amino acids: CASSPRGSETQYF. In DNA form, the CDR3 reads TGTGCCAGCAGCCCCCGGGGGTCGGAGACCCAGTACTTC.

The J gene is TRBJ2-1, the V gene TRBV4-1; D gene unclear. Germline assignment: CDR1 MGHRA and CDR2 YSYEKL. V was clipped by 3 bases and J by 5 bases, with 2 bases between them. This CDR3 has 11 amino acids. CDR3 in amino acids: CASSHNNEQFF. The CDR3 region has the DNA TGCGCCAGCAGCCATAACAATGAGCAGTTCTTC.

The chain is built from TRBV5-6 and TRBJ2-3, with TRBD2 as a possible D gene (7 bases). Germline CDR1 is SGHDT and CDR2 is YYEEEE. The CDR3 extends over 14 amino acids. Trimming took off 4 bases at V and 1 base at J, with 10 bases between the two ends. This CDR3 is CASSPGGRTDTQYF. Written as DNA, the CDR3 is TGTGCCAGCAGCCCCGGGGGGCGCACAGATACGCAGTATTTT.

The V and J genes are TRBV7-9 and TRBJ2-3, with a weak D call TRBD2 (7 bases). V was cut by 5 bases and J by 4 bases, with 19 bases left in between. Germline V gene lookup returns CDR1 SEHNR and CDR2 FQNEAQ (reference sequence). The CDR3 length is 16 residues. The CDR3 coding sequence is TGTGCCAGCAGCCACCCCGTAGGGAGGGGGGCAGATACGCAGTATTTT. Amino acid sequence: CASSHPVGRGADTQYF.

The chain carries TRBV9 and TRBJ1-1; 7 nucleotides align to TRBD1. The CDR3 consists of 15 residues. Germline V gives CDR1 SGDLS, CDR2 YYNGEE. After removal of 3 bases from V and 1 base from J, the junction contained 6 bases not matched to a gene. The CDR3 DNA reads TGTGCCAGCAGCGGTCAGGGACAGAGGAACACTGAAGCTTTCTTT. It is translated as CASSGQGQRNTEAFF.

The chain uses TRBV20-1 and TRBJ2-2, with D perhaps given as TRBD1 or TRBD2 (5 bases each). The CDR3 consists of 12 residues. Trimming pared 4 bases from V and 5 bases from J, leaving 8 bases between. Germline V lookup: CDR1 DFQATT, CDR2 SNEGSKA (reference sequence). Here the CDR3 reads CSANEGTGELFF. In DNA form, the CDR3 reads TGCAGTGCTAATGAGGGGACCGGGGAGCTGTTTTTT.

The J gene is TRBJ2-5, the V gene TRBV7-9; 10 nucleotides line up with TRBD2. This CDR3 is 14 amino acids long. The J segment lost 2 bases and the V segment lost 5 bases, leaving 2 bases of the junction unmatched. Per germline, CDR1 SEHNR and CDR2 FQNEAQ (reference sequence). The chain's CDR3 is CASSRTSGQETQYF. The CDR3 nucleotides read TGTGCCAGCAGCCGGACTAGCGGACAAGAGACCCAGTACTTC.

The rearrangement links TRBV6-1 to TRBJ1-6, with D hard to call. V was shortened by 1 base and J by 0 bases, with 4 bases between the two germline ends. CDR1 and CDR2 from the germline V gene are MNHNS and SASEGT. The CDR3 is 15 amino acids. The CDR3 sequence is CASSEGSSYNSPLHF. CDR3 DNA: TGTGCCAGCAGTGAAGGGAGCTCCTATAATTCACCCCTCCACTTT.

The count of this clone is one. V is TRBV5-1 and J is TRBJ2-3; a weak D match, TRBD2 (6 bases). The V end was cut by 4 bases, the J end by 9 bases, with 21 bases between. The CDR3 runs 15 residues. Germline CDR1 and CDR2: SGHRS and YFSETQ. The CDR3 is CASSHKGEWDSTQYF. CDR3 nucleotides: TGCGCCAGCAGCCACAAGGGAGAATGGGACTCCACGCAGTATTTT.

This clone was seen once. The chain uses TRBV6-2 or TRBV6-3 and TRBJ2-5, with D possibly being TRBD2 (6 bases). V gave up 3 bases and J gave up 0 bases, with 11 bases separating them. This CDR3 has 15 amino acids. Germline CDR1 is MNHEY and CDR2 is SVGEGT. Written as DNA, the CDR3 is TGTGCCAGCAGTTATGCGGGAACGTACCAAGAGACCCAGTACTTC. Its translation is CASSYAGTYQETQYF.

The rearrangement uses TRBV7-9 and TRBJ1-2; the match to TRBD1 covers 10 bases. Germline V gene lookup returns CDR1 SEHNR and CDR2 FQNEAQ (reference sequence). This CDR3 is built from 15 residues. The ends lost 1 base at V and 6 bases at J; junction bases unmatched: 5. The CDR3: CASSLVGGTGDGYTF. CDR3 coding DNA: TGTGCCAGCAGCTTAGTCGGTGGGACAGGGGATGGCTACACCTTC.

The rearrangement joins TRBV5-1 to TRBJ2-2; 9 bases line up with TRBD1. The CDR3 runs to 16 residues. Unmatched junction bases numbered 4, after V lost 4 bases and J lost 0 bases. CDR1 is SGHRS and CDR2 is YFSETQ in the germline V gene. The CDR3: CASSRGTGTNTGELFF. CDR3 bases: TGCGCCAGCAGCCGGGGGACAGGGACGAACACCGGGGAGCTGTTTTTT.

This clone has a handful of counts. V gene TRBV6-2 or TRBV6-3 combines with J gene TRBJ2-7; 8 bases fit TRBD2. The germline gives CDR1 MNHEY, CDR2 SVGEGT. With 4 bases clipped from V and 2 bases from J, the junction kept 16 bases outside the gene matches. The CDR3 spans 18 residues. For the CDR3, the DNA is TGTGCCAGCAGTTCTTCCCTGTTGTCCGGGAGGGATACCTACGAGCAGTACTTC. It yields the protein CASSSSLLSGRDTYEQYF.

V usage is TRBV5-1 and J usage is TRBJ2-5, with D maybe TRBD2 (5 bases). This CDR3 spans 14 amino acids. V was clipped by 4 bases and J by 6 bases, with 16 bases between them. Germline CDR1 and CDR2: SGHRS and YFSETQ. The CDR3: CASSPGLSEQTQYF. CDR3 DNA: TGCGCCAGCAGCCCCGGCCTTAGCGAGCAGACCCAGTACTTC.

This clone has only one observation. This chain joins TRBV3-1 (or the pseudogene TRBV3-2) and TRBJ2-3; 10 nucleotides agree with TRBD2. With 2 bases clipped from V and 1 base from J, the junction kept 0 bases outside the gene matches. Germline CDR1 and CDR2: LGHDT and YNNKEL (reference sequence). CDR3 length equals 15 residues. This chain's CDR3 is CASSQLAGGTDTQYF. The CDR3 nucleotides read TGTGCCAGCAGCCAACTAGCGGGAGGCACAGATACGCAGTATTTT.

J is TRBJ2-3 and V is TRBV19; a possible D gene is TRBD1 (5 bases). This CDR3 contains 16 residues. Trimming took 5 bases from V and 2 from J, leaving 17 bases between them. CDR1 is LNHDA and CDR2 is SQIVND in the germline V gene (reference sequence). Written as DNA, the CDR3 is TGTGCCAGTAGTGTTACAGGTTCAATGAACACAGATACGCAGTATTTT. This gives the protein CASSVTGSMNTDTQYF.

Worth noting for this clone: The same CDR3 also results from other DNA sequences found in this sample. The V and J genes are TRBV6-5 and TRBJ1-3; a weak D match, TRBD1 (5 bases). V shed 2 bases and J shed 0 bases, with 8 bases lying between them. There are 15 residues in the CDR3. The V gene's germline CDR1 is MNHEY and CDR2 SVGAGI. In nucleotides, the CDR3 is TGTGCCAGCAGTTACCGAGGGGACTCTGGAAACACCATATATTTT. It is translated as CASSYRGDSGNTIYF.

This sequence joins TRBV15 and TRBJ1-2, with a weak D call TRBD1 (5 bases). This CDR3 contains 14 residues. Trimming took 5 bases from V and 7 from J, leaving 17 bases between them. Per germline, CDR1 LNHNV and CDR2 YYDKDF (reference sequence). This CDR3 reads CATSYDRAAPGYTF. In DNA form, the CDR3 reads TGTGCCACCAGCTACGACAGAGCCGCCCCTGGCTACACCTTC.

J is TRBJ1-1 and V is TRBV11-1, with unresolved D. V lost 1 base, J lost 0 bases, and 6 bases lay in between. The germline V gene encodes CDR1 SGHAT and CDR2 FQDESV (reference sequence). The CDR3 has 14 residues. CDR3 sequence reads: CASSLGSMNTEAFF. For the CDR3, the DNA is TGTGCCAGCAGCTTAGGATCGATGAACACTGAAGCTTTCTTT.

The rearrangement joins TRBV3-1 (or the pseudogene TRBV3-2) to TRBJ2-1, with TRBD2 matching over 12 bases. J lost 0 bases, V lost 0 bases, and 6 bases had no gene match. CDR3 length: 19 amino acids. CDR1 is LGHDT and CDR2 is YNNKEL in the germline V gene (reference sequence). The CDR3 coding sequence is TGTGCCAGCAGCCAAGATCTACCTAGCGGGAGGGTCTCCTACAATGAGCAGTTCTTC. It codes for CASSQDLPSGRVSYNEQFF.

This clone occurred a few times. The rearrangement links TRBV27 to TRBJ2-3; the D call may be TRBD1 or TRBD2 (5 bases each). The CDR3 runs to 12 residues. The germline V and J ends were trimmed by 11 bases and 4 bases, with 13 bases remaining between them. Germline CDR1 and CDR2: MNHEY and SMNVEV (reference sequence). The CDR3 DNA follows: TGTGCCGCGAGGGGTTTTGCAGATACGCAGTATTTT. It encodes CAARGFADTQYF.

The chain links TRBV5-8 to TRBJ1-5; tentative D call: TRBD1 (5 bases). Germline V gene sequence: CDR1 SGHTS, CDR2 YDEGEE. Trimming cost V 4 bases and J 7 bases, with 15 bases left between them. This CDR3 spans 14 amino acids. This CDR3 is CASSPGGPYQPQHF. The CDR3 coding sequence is TGTGCCAGCAGCCCTGGGGGACCATACCAGCCCCAGCATTTT.

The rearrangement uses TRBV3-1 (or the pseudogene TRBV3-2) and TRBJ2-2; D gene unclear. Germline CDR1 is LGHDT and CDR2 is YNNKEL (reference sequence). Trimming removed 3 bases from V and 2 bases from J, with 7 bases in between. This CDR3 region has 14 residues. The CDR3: CASSHPSNTGELFF. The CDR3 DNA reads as TGTGCCAGCAGCCACCCCTCAAACACCGGGGAGCTGTTTTTT.

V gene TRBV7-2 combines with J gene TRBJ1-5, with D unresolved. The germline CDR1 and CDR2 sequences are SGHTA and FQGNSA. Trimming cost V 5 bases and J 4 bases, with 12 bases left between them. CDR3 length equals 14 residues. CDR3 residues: CASSPGDRNQPQHF. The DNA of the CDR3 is TGTGCCAGCAGCCCCGGTGACCGAAATCAGCCCCAGCATTTT.

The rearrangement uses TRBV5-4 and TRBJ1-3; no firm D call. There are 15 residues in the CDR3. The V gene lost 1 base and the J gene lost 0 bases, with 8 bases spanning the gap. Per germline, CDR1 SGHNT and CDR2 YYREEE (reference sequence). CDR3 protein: CASSLSRSSGNTIYF. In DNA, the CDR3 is TGTGCCAGCAGCTTGTCCAGGAGCTCTGGAAACACCATATATTTT.